Listed below are T cell receptor beta chains from one sample, sequenced in a study of blood T cells in healthy people across ages. TCRdb reprocessed the 5' RACE reads with MiXCR, giving one entry per CDR3 protein. Here the sample spans some 1.4 million distinct CDR3 sequences, 35% to 45% being singletons. Sequencing was carried out using blood. The receptors derive from a woman aged 18-30 years in good health. Each CDR3 is given with its conserved first and last residue. D genes are given only for firm matches. A clone size is listed for some rows: how often the clone was seen (once, few, many), or a class if it is expanded.

J | D | size | V | CDR3 | DNA
TRBJ2-1 | TRBD1 | . | TRBV20-1 | CSASRGSSQGAGNDEQFF | TGCAGTGCTTCCCGCGGATCCTCACAGGGGGCGGGTAACGATGAGCAGTTCTTC
TRBJ2-1 | . | . | TRBV7-9 | CASSGNIQFF | TGTGCCAGCAGCGGAAACATTCAGTTCTTC
TRBJ2-3 | TRBD2 | . | TRBV9 | CASSSRLAGGPPDTQYF | TGTGCCAGCAGCTCCAGACTAGCGGGAGGGCCCCCAGATACGCAGTATTTT
TRBJ2-1 | TRBD2 | . | TRBV5-1 | CASSLSAGAYNEQFF | TGCGCCAGCAGCTTGTCTGCGGGGGCCTACAATGAGCAGTTCTTC
TRBJ2-1 | . | . | TRBV5-1 | CASSLGLHYEQFF | TGCGCCAGCAGCTTGGGTCTCCACTACGAGCAGTTCTTC
TRBJ1-2 | . | . | TRBV14 | CASSQDRGLIYGYTF | TGTGCCAGCAGCCAAGATAGGGGTCTTATCTATGGCTACACCTTC
TRBJ2-7 | TRBD1 | . | TRBV7-9 | CASSIGTGEYERYF | TGTGCCAGCTCCATCGGGACAGGGGAGTACGAGCGGTACTTC
TRBJ2-6 | TRBD1 | . | TRBV5-5 | CAGRLWKGPTGESSGANVLTF | TGTGCCGGCAGGCTTTGGAAGGGACCGACAGGGGAGAGCTCTGGGGCCAACGTCCTGACTTTC
TRBJ2-7 | . | many | TRBV7-3 | CASSLGLQGSYEQYF | TGTGCCAGCAGCTTGGGACTACAGGGATCCTACGAGCAGTACTTC
TRBJ2-6 | . | . | TRBV5-1 | CASGQQAGVAGSGANVLTF | TGCGCCAGCGGCCAACAAGCTGGCGTCGCAGGTTCGGGGGCCAACGTCCTGACTTTC
TRBJ2-7 | TRBD2 | few | TRBV20-1 | CSASETSGLYEQYF | TGCAGTGCTAGCGAGACTAGCGGTTTATACGAGCAGTACTTC
TRBJ1-5 | . | . | TRBV6-1 | CASRSLGAGSQPQHF | TGTGCCAGCAGATCTTTGGGGGCAGGGAGTCAGCCCCAGCATTTT
TRBJ2-1 | TRBD2 | . | TRBV4-1 | CTSSQARDYSYNEQFF | TGCACCAGCAGCCAAGCCCGGGACTACTCCTACAATGAGCAGTTCTTC
TRBJ2-1 | . | . | TRBV4-2 | CASSQGRTPNYEQFF | TGTGCCAGCAGCCAAGGGAGAACACCGAACTACGAGCAGTTCTTC
TRBJ2-1 | . | few | TRBV6-2/TRBV6-3 | CASGRASSYNEQFF | TGTGCCAGCGGCCGGGCTAGCTCCTACAATGAGCAGTTCTTC
TRBJ2-1 | TRBD2 | . | TRBV27 | CASSLSAGARNEQFF | TGTGCCAGCAGTTTATCAGCGGGGGCCCGCAATGAGCAGTTCTTC
TRBJ2-1 | TRBD2 | few | TRBV7-8 | CASSQGLAGGTNEWQFF | TGTGCCAGCAGCCAGGGACTAGCGGGGGGAACTAATGAGTGGCAGTTCTTC
TRBJ2-5 | . | . | TRBV7-2 | CASSHRGGWGLETQYF | TGTGCCAGCAGCCACCGTGGCGGCTGGGGGCTGGAGACCCAGTACTTC
TRBJ2-3 | TRBD1 | . | TRBV10-3 | CAINLGTGADTQYF | TGTGCCATCAATTTGGGGACAGGGGCAGATACGCAGTATTTT
TRBJ2-3 | TRBD1 | few | TRBV20-1 | CSARKTGAGADTQYF | TGCAGTGCTAGAAAAACAGGGGCTGGAGCAGATACGCAGTATTTT
TRBJ2-7 | . | few | TRBV6-1 | CALAEAYEQYF | TGTGCCCTCGCAGAAGCCTACGAGCAGTACTTC
TRBJ2-3 | TRBD2 | . | TRBV6-5 | CASTRTSGSPDTQYF | TGTGCCAGCACCCGGACTAGCGGGAGCCCAGATACGCAGTATTTT
TRBJ2-7 | TRBD2 | many | TRBV2 | CASRGGWSGSSYEQYF | TGTGCCAGCAGGGGGGGCTGGAGCGGGAGCTCCTACGAGCAGTACTTC
TRBJ1-5 | . | . | TRBV21-1 | CASSNGGDRGAQPQHF | TGTGCCAGCAGCAACGGGGGGGACAGGGGCGCACAGCCCCAGCATTTT
TRBJ2-7 | . | few | TRBV5-6 | CASSSDLNHSEQYF | TGTGCCAGCAGCTCCGACTTAAACCATAGCGAGCAGTACTTC
TRBJ1-6 | . | . | TRBV7-2 | CASSLAGSSSPLHF | TGTGCCAGCAGCTTAGCCGGGTCCAGCTCACCCCTCCACTTT
TRBJ2-7 | . | few | TRBV20-1 | CSARGTPSVWEQYF | TGCAGTGCTAGAGGAACGCCCTCGGTGTGGGAGCAGTACTTC
TRBJ2-5 | TRBD1 | . | TRBV12-5 | CASGLDRQGVQETQYF | TGTGCTAGTGGTTTGGACCGACAGGGGGTTCAAGAGACCCAGTACTTC
TRBJ2-3 | TRBD2 | . | TRBV9 | CASSVARGGGEQFTDTQYF | TGTGCCAGCAGCGTAGCACGCGGCGGGGGGGAACAATTCACAGATACGCAGTATTTT
TRBJ2-3 | . | once | TRBV5-8 | CASSMGIETGTDTQYF | TGTGCCAGCAGCATGGGAATAGAGACAGGCACAGATACGCAGTATTTT
TRBJ2-1 | TRBD2 | . | TRBV2 | CASTGTSGSDEQFF | TGTGCCAGCACCGGGACTAGCGGGAGCGATGAGCAGTTCTTC
TRBJ1-2 | . | few | TRBV6-1 | CASSAQRTADYGYTF | TGTGCCAGCAGTGCCCAGAGGACCGCCGACTATGGCTACACCTTC
TRBJ2-5 | . | . | TRBV6-5 | CASRAGGRKNEQYF | TGTGCCAGCAGAGCCGGGGGGCGGAAGAATGAGCAGTACTTC